Presented here are 28 T cell receptor beta chains from one specimen sequenced in a study of regulatory T cells in long-lasting Graves disease. The authors built TCR beta libraries using iRepertoire HTBI primers and Arm-PCR of CDR3 regions. MiXCR, run by TCRdb on the multiplex PCR reads, gives a single entry per CDR3 protein. The repertoire consists of around 480,000 distinct CDR3 sequences, with 15% to 20% occurring once and the leading ten covering around a quarter. Time point denoted: newly diagnosed GD, antithyroid drugs for less than 3 months. Generation of the TCR library employed RNA extracted from PBMCs. The sample was also reused in another study, on T cells in Graves' hyperthyroidism and ophthalmopathy.

The sequencing used peripheral blood mononuclear cells (PBMCs), collected at new diagnosis, from a patient treated with antithyroid drugs. These receptors all come from a woman aged 40-60 years with Graves disease.

This rearrangement joins TRBV7-6 to TRBJ2-2, with D maybe TRBD2 (6 bases). Between the trimmed V and J ends, which lost 5 bases and 0 bases, there was a span of 16 bases. The CDR3 spans 17 residues. Per germline, CDR1 SGHVS and CDR2 FNYEAQ. The CDR3 nucleotides read TGTGCCAGCAGCCCAGTCCTAGCGACCGCGAACACCGGGGAGCTGTTTTTT. Protein sequence: CASSPVLATANTGELFF.

This clonotype was seen at least ten times. The chain uses TRBV3-1 and TRBJ1-1; D uncertain. Germline CDR1 and CDR2: LGHDT and YNNKEL (reference sequence). This CDR3 has 15 residues. The V end lost 2 bases, the J end lost 8 bases, and 18 bases lay between the germline ends. The CDR3, as DNA: TGTGCCAGCAGCCAACACCTTGGCCAGGTCGGGGAAGCTTTCTTT. Its translation is CASSQHLGQVGEAFF.

This clonotype was recorded many times. This chain links TRBV12-3 or TRBV12-4 with TRBJ2-7, with unresolved D. CDR3 length equals 13 residues. V lost 5 bases and J lost 7, with 15 bases in between. In DNA, the CDR3 is TGTGCCAGCAGTGCCGGCCCTCCTACGGAGCAGTACTTC. Protein sequence: CASSAGPPTEQYF.

In this sample, this clonotype turned up many times. This sequence joins TRBV12-5 and TRBJ2-5; perhaps TRBD2 as D (5 bases). V lost 3 bases and J lost 0, with 14 bases in between. This CDR3 spans 16 amino acids. The V gene's germline CDR1 is LGHNT and CDR2 FRNRAP. The CDR3 DNA follows: TGTGCTAGTGGTTTTGGGGAGACACCGCACCAAGAGACCCAGTACTTC. It translates to CASGFGETPHQETQYF. The whole variable domain, remainder taken from reference TRBV12-5 and TRBJ2-5, is DARVTQTPRHKVTEMGQEVTMRCQPILGHNTVFWYRQTMMQGLELLAYFRNRAPLDDSGMPKDRFSAEMPDATLATLKIQPSEPRDSAVYFCASGFGETPHQETQYFGPGTRLLVL.

The gene calls are TRBV20-1 and TRBJ1-5; D gene ambiguous. V lost 1 base to trimming and J lost 2 bases, with 12 bases between them. Germline CDR1 DFQATT, CDR2 SNEGSKA (reference sequence). This CDR3 has 15 amino acids. The CDR3 coding sequence is TGCAGTGCTAGAGTACTGGGGTCGGGCAATCAGCCCCAGCATTTT. As protein: CSARVLGSGNQPQHF.

At least ten counts were recorded for this clonotype. The rearrangement links TRBV18 to TRBJ1-1, with a possible D match to TRBD1 (5 bases). The length of the CDR3 is 14 residues. Trimming took 2 bases from V and 4 from J, leaving 11 bases between them. CDR1 and CDR2 (germline): KGHSH, LQKENI. CDR3 in DNA: TGTGCCAGCTCACCAAATACGGGGGTCACTGAAGCTTTCTTT. It codes for CASSPNTGVTEAFF.

This clonotype showed up many times. This chain links TRBV24-1 with TRBJ2-3; TRBD1 matches 9 bases. V gave up 2 bases and J gave up 2 bases; unmatched junction bases: 13. From germline, CDR1 is KGHDR and CDR2 SFDVKD. CDR3 size: 19 residues. The CDR3 DNA reads TGTGCCACCAGTGATTCCGGATGGGACAGGGACGAGGACACAGATACGCAGTATTTT. Residues: CATSDSGWDRDEDTDTQYF.

This clonotype was counted many times. The chain recombines TRBV2 with TRBJ2-5; D unclear. The germline CDR1 and CDR2 sequences are SNHLY and FYNNEI. This CDR3 contains 12 residues. V lost 6 bases, J lost 2 bases, and 7 bases lay in between. CDR3 DNA: TGTGCCAGCAGGGGCAGGCAAGAGACCCAGTACTTC. This translates into CASRGRQETQYF.

This clonotype appeared many times. The chain uses TRBV29-1 and TRBJ1-2, with a weak D call TRBD1 (5 bases). Germline assignment: CDR1 SQVTM and CDR2 ANQGSEA. The germline V and J ends were trimmed by 3 bases and 2 bases, with 22 bases remaining between them. This CDR3 spans 17 amino acids. The CDR3 DNA follows: TGCAGCGTTGATATCCCAGGAACAGGAAGAACCAACTATGGCTACACCTTC. Translated: CSVDIPGTGRTNYGYTF.

The DNA of the CDR3 is TGTGCCAGCAGTACCTACTCCGGGACAGCTCTGACCACAGATACGCAGTATTTT. It translates to CASSTYSGTALTTDTQYF. The chain recombines TRBV6-1 with TRBJ2-3, with 7 nucleotides matching TRBD1. The length of the CDR3 is 18 residues. CDR1 and CDR2 (germline): MNHNS, SASEGT. After removal of 5 bases from V and 2 bases from J, the junction contained 16 bases not matched to a gene.

This clonotype was observed a handful of times. V and J are TRBV10-3 and TRBJ1-1; D is ambiguous. This CDR3 comprises 13 residues. With 8 bases removed from V and 1 base from J, the gap between germline ends came to 11 bases. CDR1 ENHRY and CDR2 SYGVKD come from the germline V gene. CDR3 sequence reads: CAIVERSNTEAFF. The CDR3, as DNA: TGTGCCATCGTAGAGCGATCGAACACTGAAGCTTTCTTT.

This chain uses TRBV5-1 with TRBJ1-3; 10 positions agree with TRBD1. The CDR3 sequence is 15 residues long. J was trimmed by 7 bases and V by 4 bases; bases with no gene match: 8. Germline CDR1 SGHRS, CDR2 YFSETQ. The CDR3 sequence is CASSDRTGGGNTIYF. CDR3 in DNA: TGCGCCAGCAGCGACCGGACAGGGGGAGGTAACACCATATATTTT.

This clonotype was counted between two and nine times. V usage is TRBV6-9 and J usage is TRBJ1-5; D is uncertain. V dropped 3 bases and J dropped 1 base, with 13 bases sitting between them. The V gene's germline CDR1 is MNHGY and CDR2 SVAAGI. CDR3 length equals 16 residues. CDR3 in amino acids: CASSYPNARSNQPQHF. For the CDR3, the DNA is TGTGCCAGCAGTTACCCCAACGCGAGGAGCAATCAGCCCCAGCATTTT.

The CDR3 coding sequence is TGTGCCAGCAAAGGGACAGGGTACTATGGCTACACCTTC. It codes for CASKGTGYYGYTF. The chain links TRBV6-2 or TRBV6-3 to TRBJ1-2, with 9 positions matching TRBD1. The V gene end was trimmed by 7 bases and the J gene end by 3 bases; junction bases not matched to a gene: 3. Germline values: CDR1 MNHEY, CDR2 SVGEGT. The CDR3 contains 13 residues.

This clonotype has a count of ten or more. J is TRBJ2-4 and V is TRBV5-1; 9 nucleotides align to TRBD1. Trimming at V came to 7 bases and at J to 8 bases, leaving 16 bases not matched to a gene. Germline loops: CDR1 SGHRS, CDR2 YFSETQ. This CDR3 is built from 16 residues. The CDR3 region is CASATGDREWWDIQYF. For the CDR3, the DNA is TGCGCCAGCGCAACGGGGGACAGGGAATGGTGGGACATTCAGTACTTC.

The chain uses TRBV30 and TRBJ2-6, with no clear D. CDR3 length: 13 amino acids. Germline values: CDR1 GTSNPN, CDR2 SVGIG (reference sequence). The germline V and J ends were trimmed by 8 bases and 2 bases, with 10 bases remaining between them. The chain's CDR3 is CARRLAGANVLTF. The CDR3 DNA reads as TGTGCCCGGCGTCTGGCTGGGGCCAACGTCCTGACTTTC.

The chain carries TRBV2 and TRBJ2-2; the D gene is possibly TRBD1 (5 bases). Trimming took 5 bases from V and 0 from J, leaving 13 bases between them. Germline CDR1 and CDR2: SNHLY and FYNNEI. This CDR3 is 16 amino acids long. The CDR3 DNA follows: TGTGCCAGCAGTCTGGACACCTTATCGAACACCGGGGAGCTGTTTTTT. This encodes CASSLDTLSNTGELFF.

This clonotype was detected many times. The chain has TRBV27 and TRBJ1-5, with no clear D. The CDR3 spans 13 residues. CDR1 is MNHEY and CDR2 is SMNVEV in the germline V gene (reference sequence). V was cut by 4 bases and J by 7 bases, with 11 bases left in between. CDR3 sequence (DNA): TGTGCCAGCAGTTCGACCGACCTACAGCCCCAGCATTTT. Protein product: CASSSTDLQPQHF.

In this sample, this clonotype turned up a few times. The V call is TRBV9, the J call TRBJ2-7, with 8 bases that match TRBD1. CDR1 and CDR2 (germline): SGDLS, YYNGEE. There are 15 residues in the CDR3. V was clipped by 2 bases and J by 3 bases; unmatched bases: 7. CDR3 sequence reads: CASSVTTGEGYEQYF. CDR3 bases: TGTGCCAGCAGCGTTACGACAGGGGAAGGCTACGAGCAGTACTTC.

The rearrangement links TRBV7-8 to TRBJ1-2, with TRBD1 matching over 10 bases. CDR1 and CDR2 (germline): SGHVS, FQNEAQ. V shed 3 bases and J 6 bases; nucleotides not matched to a gene: 10. The CDR3 length is 16 residues. The CDR3 spells CASSFNAGTGVHGYTF. For the CDR3, the DNA is TGTGCCAGCAGCTTCAACGCCGGGACAGGGGTCCATGGCTACACCTTC.

This clonotype was detected many times. Written as DNA, the CDR3 is TGTGCCAGCAGTCCCCGAGGTGCGGGCACTGAAGCTTTCTTT. Its protein product is CASSPRGAGTEAFF. The chain couples TRBV3-1 to TRBJ1-1; the D is unclear. In germline, CDR1 is LGHDT, CDR2 YNNKEL (reference sequence). V lost 6 bases and J lost 4, with 15 bases in between. The CDR3 loop spans 14 amino acids. Using reference TRBV3-1 and TRBJ1-1 for the parts outside the CDR3, the full variable domain is DTAVSQTPKYLVTQMGNDKSIKCEQNLGHDTMYWYKQDSKKFLKIMFSYNNKELIINETVPNRFSPKSPDKAHLNLHINSLELGDSAVYFCASSPRGAGTEAFFGQGTRLTVV.

The V call is TRBV5-5, the J call TRBJ2-1, with D possibly TRBD2 on 6 matching bases. The germline gives CDR1 SGHKS, CDR2 YYEKEE (reference sequence). The CDR3 runs to 14 residues. Trimming shortened V by 0 bases and J by 3 bases, and 7 bases separated the two germline ends. The CDR3 is CASSLDGGYNEQFF. In nucleotides, the CDR3 is TGTGCCAGCAGCTTGGACGGGGGCTACAATGAGCAGTTCTTC. The full variable domain, rest sourced from reference TRBV5-5 and TRBJ2-1, is DAGVTQSPTHLIKTRGQQVTLRCSPISGHKSVSWYQQVLGQGPQFIFQYYEKEERGRGNFPDRFSARQFPNYSSELNVNALLLGDSALYLCASSLDGGYNEQFFGPGTRLTVL.

This clonotype was observed many times. The chain is built from TRBV9 and TRBJ2-1, with D perhaps being TRBD1 or TRBD2 (6 bases each). This CDR3 is built from 15 residues. Deletions cut 0 bases from V and 10 bases from J, with 17 bases between. Germline V gives CDR1 SGDLS, CDR2 YYNGEE. CDR3 coding DNA: TGTGCCAGCAGCGTAGAGAACAGGGAGGTCTCAGAGCAGTTCTTC. It encodes CASSVENREVSEQFF.

At least ten counts were recorded for this clonotype. This chain uses TRBV11-2 with TRBJ2-6; tentative D call: TRBD1 (5 bases). V was pared by 1 base and J by 5 bases, with 9 bases between. Germline CDR1 is SGHAT and CDR2 is FQNNGV. CDR3 size: 15 residues. The CDR3 is CASSLGAGRANVLTF. CDR3 sequence (DNA): TGTGCCAGCAGCTTAGGTGCAGGGCGGGCCAACGTCCTGACTTTC. Filled out from reference TRBV11-2 and TRBJ2-6, the complete variable domain reads EAGVAQSPRYKIIEKRQSVAFWCNPISGHATLYWYQQILGQGPKLLIQFQNNGVVDDSQLPKDRFSAERLKGVDSTLKIQPAKLEDSAVYLCASSLGAGRANVLTFGAGSRLTVL.

At least ten counts were recorded for this clonotype. The V call is TRBV4-1, the J call TRBJ1-1, with a possible D match to TRBD1 (6 bases). From germline, CDR1 is MGHRA and CDR2 YSYEKL. The CDR3 covers 15 residues. Trimming shortened V by 4 bases and J by 3 bases, and 15 bases separated the two germline ends. The DNA for the CDR3 is TGCGCCAGCAGCCTTCGGGGGGCGCGGGACACTGAAGCTTTCTTT. It is translated as CASSLRGARDTEAFF.

This chain links TRBV13 with TRBJ2-7; 8 nucleotides agree with TRBD2. The germline V gene has CDR1 PRHDT and CDR2 FYEKMQ (reference sequence). Germline trimming cut 4 bases from V and 3 bases from J; bases unmatched to any gene: 5. The CDR3 is 14 residues long. CDR3 in amino acids: CASSYVGGGYEQYF. CDR3 DNA: TGTGCCAGCAGCTACGTCGGGGGGGGCTACGAGCAGTACTTC.

This clonotype was found a few times. This chain links TRBV6-5 with TRBJ1-2, with TRBD1 matching over 8 bases. The CDR3 sequence is 15 residues long. The V and J ends lost 4 bases and 3 bases, in that order; junction bases with no gene match: 7. CDR1 is MNHEY, CDR2 SVGAGI, per germline. CDR3 coding DNA: TGTGCCAGCAGTTCGAGGAACAGGGGGGACTATGGCTACACCTTC. Residues: CASSSRNRGDYGYTF.

The chain links TRBV28 to TRBJ2-2, with unresolved D. V was pared by 4 bases and J by 3 bases, with 15 bases between. This CDR3 is 16 amino acids long. Germline assignment: CDR1 MDHEN and CDR2 SYDVKM. DNA of the CDR3: TGTGCCAGCAGTTCCTACCTAGGCGGAGACACCGGGGAGCTGTTTTTT. Its protein is CASSSYLGGDTGELFF. Complete variable domain (other parts from reference TRBV28 and TRBJ2-2): DVKVTQSSRYLVKRTGEKVFLECVQDMDHENMFWYRQDPGLGLRLIYFSYDVKMKEKGDIPEGYSVSREKKERFSLILESASTNQTSMYLCASSSYLGGDTGELFFGEGSRLTVL.